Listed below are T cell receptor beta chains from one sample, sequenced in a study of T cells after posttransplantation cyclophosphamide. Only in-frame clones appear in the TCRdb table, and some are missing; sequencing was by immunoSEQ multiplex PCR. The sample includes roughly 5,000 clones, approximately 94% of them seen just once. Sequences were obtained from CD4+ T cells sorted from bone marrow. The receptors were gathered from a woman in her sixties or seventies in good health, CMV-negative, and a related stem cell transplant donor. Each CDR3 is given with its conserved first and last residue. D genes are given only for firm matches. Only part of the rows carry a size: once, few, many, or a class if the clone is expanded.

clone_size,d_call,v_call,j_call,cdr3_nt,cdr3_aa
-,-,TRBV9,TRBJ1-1,TGTGCCAGCAGCCCACTTGGGGGAGGGTACGGCACTGAAGCTTTCTTT,CASSPLGGGYGTEAFF
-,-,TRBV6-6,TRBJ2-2,TGTGCCAGCATCCGGAGGAACACCGGGGAGCTGTTTTTT,CASIRRNTGELFF
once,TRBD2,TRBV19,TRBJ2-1,TGTGCCAGTAGTTCATCGACTAGCGGGAGGCCCTTCTTC,CASSSSTSGRPFF
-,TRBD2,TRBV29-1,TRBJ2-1,TGCAGCGTTGTAATAGGTGGGGGGGAGAACAATGAGCAGTTCTTC,CSVVIGGGENNEQFF
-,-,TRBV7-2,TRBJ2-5,TGTGCCAGCAGCCCGAATTGGCTAGTTGGTGGGACCCAGTACTTC,CASSPNWLVGGTQYF
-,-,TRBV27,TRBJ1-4,TGTGCCAGCAGTTTCCGGGGAAGCTTTGAAAAACTGTTTTTT,CASSFRGSFEKLFF
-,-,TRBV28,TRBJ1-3,TGTGCCAGCCGGAGGGGCACCACCATATATTTT,CASRRGTTIYF
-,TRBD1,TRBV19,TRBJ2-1,TGTGCCAGTAGTCCCGCGGGGACAGGGGTGTTGAATGAGCAGTTCTTC,CASSPAGTGVLNEQFF
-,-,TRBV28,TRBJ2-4,TGTGCCAGCAGCACCCCCAGAAACATTCAGTACTTC,CASSTPRNIQYF
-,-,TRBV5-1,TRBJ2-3,TGCGCCAGCAGCTCCGGGACTACAGATACGCAGTATTTT,CASSSGTTDTQYF
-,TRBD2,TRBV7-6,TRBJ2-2,TGTGCCAGCAGCCCAAATTCAGTTAGCGGGTTCAACACCGGGGAGCTGTTTTTT,CASSPNSVSGFNTGELFF
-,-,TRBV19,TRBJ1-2,TGTGCCAGTAGTATAGAGGGGCAGCCCTATGGCTACACCTTC,CASSIEGQPYGYTF
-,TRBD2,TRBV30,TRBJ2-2,TGTGCCCGGCTAGCGGGAGGGCTTAACACCGGGGAGCTGTTTTTT,CARLAGGLNTGELFF
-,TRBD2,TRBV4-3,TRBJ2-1,TGCGCCAGCAGCCAAGAAGCTAGCGGGCGCGGGCAGTTCTTC,CASSQEASGRGQFF
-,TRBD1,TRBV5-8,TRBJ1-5,TGTGCCAGCAGCTTGGGACAGGGGGCAGGATTGGGTCAGCCCCAGCATTTT,CASSLGQGAGLGQPQHF
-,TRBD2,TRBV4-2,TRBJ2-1,TGTGCCAGCAGTCCCGGACTAGAGGGCCCTAATGAGCAGTTCTTC,CASSPGLEGPNEQFF
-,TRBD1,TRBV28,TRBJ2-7,TGTGCCAGCAGATCCGACAGGGGGCGCGTGTACGAGCAGTACTTC,CASRSDRGRVYEQYF
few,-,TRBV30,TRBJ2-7,TGTGCCTGGAGTGCCGGGGGCTACGAGCAGTACTTC,CAWSAGGYEQYF
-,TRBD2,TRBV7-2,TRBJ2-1,TGTGCCAGCAGTAGGCGACTAGCGGGACAATACAATGAGCAGTTCTTC,CASSRRLAGQYNEQFF
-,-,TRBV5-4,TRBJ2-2,TGTGCCAGCAGCTCGAACCCCCGGGGAGCTGTTTTT,CASSSNPRGAVF
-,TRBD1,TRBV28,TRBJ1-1,TGTGCCAGCAGTCTCTCGACAGGGACAGCTTTCTTT,CASSLSTGTAFF
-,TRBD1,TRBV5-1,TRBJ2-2,TGCGCCAGCAGCCATGGGACAGGGAAGGGGGCCGGGGAGCTGTTTTTT,CASSHGTGKGAGELFF
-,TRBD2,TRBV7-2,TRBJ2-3,TGTGCCAGCAGCTTTGGGACTAGCGGGGGGGATACGCAGTATTTT,CASSFGTSGGDTQYF
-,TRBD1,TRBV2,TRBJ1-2,TGTGCCAGCAGTCGCGACAGGGGCACAAGCTATGGCTACACCTTC,CASSRDRGTSYGYTF
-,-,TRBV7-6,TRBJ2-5,TGTGCCAGCAGCCGCGGGGACAGACAAGAGACCCAGTACTTC,CASSRGDRQETQYF
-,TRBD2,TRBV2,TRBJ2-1,TGTGCCAGCAGTGGAAACCCGGGAGGCAATGAGCAGTTCTTC,CASSGNPGGNEQFF
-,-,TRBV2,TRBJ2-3,TGTGCCAGCAGCCTTTTGGATACGCAGTATTTT,CASSLLDTQYF
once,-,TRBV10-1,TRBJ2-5,TGCGCCAGCAGTGAGGAGGACCAAGAGACCCAGTACTTC,CASSEEDQETQYF
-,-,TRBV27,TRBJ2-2,TGTGCCAGCAGGGGGGCGGGGGCGAGCACCGGGGAGCTGTTTTTT,CASRGAGASTGELFF
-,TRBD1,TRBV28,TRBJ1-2,TGTGCCAGCAGTTTAGTAGGGGGCGGTGGCTACACCTTC,CASSLVGGGGYTF
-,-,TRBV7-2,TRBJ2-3,TGTGCCAGCAGCTTTTGGGCGAATACGCAGTATTTT,CASSFWANTQYF
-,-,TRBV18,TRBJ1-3,TGTGCCAGCTCATCGCTGAGTCCCCTCTCTGGAAACACCATATATTTT,CASSSLSPLSGNTIYF
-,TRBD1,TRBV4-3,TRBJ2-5,TGCGCCAGCAGCCATCCCTGGGGACAGGGCATAGAGACCCAGTACTTC,CASSHPWGQGIETQYF
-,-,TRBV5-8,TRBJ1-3,TGTGCCAGCAGCCTCCGGCCGTCGAGGGGAAACACCATATATTTT,CASSLRPSRGNTIYF
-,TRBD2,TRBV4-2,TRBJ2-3,TGTGCCAGCAGCCAAGATACGGCGGGGGGGAGAATGGATACGCAGTATTTT,CASSQDTAGGRMDTQYF
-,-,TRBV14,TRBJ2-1,TGTGCCAGCAGCCCCCTCAGCGGAGCGGCCCGATACAATGAGCAGTTCTTC,CASSPLSGAARYNEQFF
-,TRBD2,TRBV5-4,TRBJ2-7,TGTGCCAGCAGATATAGCGGGACCTACGAGCAGTACTTC,CASRYSGTYEQYF
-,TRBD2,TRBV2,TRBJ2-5,TGTGCCAGCAGTGAAATGGGACTAGCGGGAGCAGAGACCCAGTACTTC,CASSEMGLAGAETQYF
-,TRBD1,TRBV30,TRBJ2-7,TGTGCCTCAAGGACAGGGGGCCGGGAGCAGTACTTC,CASRTGGREQYF
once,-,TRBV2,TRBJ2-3,TGTGCCAACGGACAGAGCACAGATACGCAGTATTTT,CANGQSTDTQYF
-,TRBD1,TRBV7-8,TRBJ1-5,TGTGCCAGCAGCTTATCCCCTGACAGGGTAAGGCCCCAGCATTTT,CASSLSPDRVRPQHF
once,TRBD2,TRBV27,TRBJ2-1,TGTGCCAGCAGACAAAACATGGCGGGGGATCAGTTCTTC,CASRQNMAGDQFF
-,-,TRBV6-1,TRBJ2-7,TGTGCCAGCAGTGACTCCTGGAGGGGACCCTACGAGCAGTACTTC,CASSDSWRGPYEQYF
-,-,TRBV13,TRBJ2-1,TGTGCCAGCAGCTTAGTTGCTAGAGGAGTTCGCTCCTACAATGAGCAGTTCTTC,CASSLVARGVRSYNEQFF
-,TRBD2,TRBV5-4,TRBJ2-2,TGTGCCAGCAGCTTGTTACTAGCGGGGGTAACCGGGGAGCTGTTTTTT,CASSLLLAGVTGELFF
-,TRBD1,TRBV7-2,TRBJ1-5,TGTGCCAGCAGCGGTACTACAGGGGGCCCCCCGTTAGGCAATCAGCCCCAGCATTTT,CASSGTTGGPPLGNQPQHF
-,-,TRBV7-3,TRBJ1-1,TGTGCCAGCAGCGCACACATGAACACTGAAGCTTTCTTT,CASSAHMNTEAFF
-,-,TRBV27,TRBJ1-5,TGTGCCAGCCTACAGGGCACCTCAGCCCCAGCATTT,CASLQGTSAPAF
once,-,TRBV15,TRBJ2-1,TGTGCCACCAGCAGAGGTATAACAGGGGGGGGCAATGAGCAGTTCTTC,CATSRGITGGGNEQFF
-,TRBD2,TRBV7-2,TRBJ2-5,TGTGCCAGCAGCCCATATACTAGCGGGGGAGAGACCCAGTACTTC,CASSPYTSGGETQYF
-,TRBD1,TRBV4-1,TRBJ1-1,TGCGCCAGCAGCCAAGCCACCGGGACAGGGGGCGCGAACACTGAAGCTTTCTTT,CASSQATGTGGANTEAFF
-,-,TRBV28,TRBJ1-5,TGTGCCAGCAGTTCTGCGGGACAGCCCCAGCATTTT,CASSSAGQPQHF
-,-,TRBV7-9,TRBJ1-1,TGTGCCAGCAGCTTACAGGGTGGGACTGAAGCTTTCTTT,CASSLQGGTEAFF
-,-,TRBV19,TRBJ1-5,TGTGCCAGTAGTATTGGGGGAGGTTCGCCCCAGCATTTT,CASSIGGGSPQHF
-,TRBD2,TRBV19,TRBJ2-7,TGTGCCAGTAGTGACAGCGGGAGGGCCTACGAGCAGTACTTC,CASSDSGRAYEQYF
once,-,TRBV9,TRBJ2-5,TGTGCCAGCAGCGTGGCAGGGGAAGAGACCCAGTACTTC,CASSVAGEETQYF
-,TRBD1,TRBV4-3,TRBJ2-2,TGCGCCAGCAGCCAAGAAGCGGGACAGGGATTCGGGGAGCTGTTTTTT,CASSQEAGQGFGELFF
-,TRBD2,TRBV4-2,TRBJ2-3,TGTGCCAGCAGCCGATCTGCTAGCGGGAGGGCCGTAGATACGCAGTATTTT,CASSRSASGRAVDTQYF